The 18 T cell receptor beta chains given below trace back to one sample, sequenced in a study of cytomegalovirus exposure and HLA in healthy donors. The PCR ran on 60 Vbeta and 13 Jbeta primers. Libraries were prepared by immunoSEQ multiplex PCR; TCRdb keeps only in-frame clonotypes and omits some of them. The sample comprises approximately 150,000 clones, around 78% of which are singletons, and roughly 1.5% rests with the top ten. The material sequenced was PBMCs. Source of these receptors: a woman in her late teens or twenties in good health and CMV-seronegative.

V usage is TRBV6-6 and J usage is TRBJ1-5; D is uncertain. Germline loops: CDR1 MNHNY, CDR2 SVGAGI (reference sequence). CDR3 length: 14 residues. V shed 0 bases and J shed 9 bases, with 12 bases lying between them. CDR3 DNA: TGTGCCAGCAGTTACTCGCCCGGGGTGAGGCCCCAGCATTTT. This translates into CASSYSPGVRPQHF.

The chain has TRBV7-9 and TRBJ2-1, with TRBD2 matching 8 bases. V shed 7 bases, J shed 8 bases, and the junction held 13 bases outside the gene matches. The CDR3 is 15 amino acids. CDR1 and CDR2 from the germline V gene are SEHNR and FQNEAQ (reference sequence). In nucleotides, the CDR3 is TGTGCCAGCACCCCAGGGAGCGGGAGCCCCTATGAGCAGTTCTTC. Protein sequence: CASTPGSGSPYEQFF.

This chain uses TRBV27 with TRBJ1-2; 8 nucleotides agree with TRBD1. After removal of 6 bases from V and 4 bases from J, the junction contained 4 bases not matched to a gene. Germline V CDR1 and CDR2: MNHEY, SMNVEV (reference sequence). The CDR3 length is 13 residues. CDR3 sequence (DNA): TGTGCCAGCAGCCTCACAGGGGGCTATGGCTACACCTTC. It yields the protein CASSLTGGYGYTF.

J is TRBJ1-1 and V is TRBV6-4; 9 positions match TRBD1. The CDR3 extends over 13 amino acids. J gave up 7 bases and V 6 bases, and 6 bases lay outside the gene matches. Germline assignment: CDR1 MRHNA and CDR2 SNTAGT. This CDR3 reads CASRRTGALEAFF. CDR3 sequence (DNA): TGTGCCAGCAGGAGGACAGGGGCCCTTGAAGCTTTCTTT.

V gene TRBV19 combines with J gene TRBJ1-2; 9 bases fit TRBD1. The ends lost 11 bases at V and 5 bases at J; junction bases unmatched: 12. Germline-derived CDR1 and CDR2 are LNHDA and SQIVND (reference sequence). The CDR3 length is 14 residues. CDR3 sequence (DNA): TGTGCCTGTGGACAGGGGCGTATTTATTATGGCTACACCTTC. Translating gives CACGQGRIYYGYTF.

CDR3 bases: TGTGCCAGCAGCTGGGGACTAGCGGACGAGCAGTACTTC. Translating it yields CASSWGLADEQYF. The rearrangement joins TRBV7-7 to TRBJ2-7; 11 bases are a match to TRBD2. The V gene end was trimmed by 4 bases and the J gene end by 5 bases; junction bases not matched to a gene: 1. The CDR3 sequence is 13 residues long. Germline CDR1 reads SSHAT; CDR2 reads FNYEAQ (reference sequence). Looking up the rest from reference TRBV7-7 and TRBJ2-7 gives the full variable domain: GAGVSQSPRYKVTKRGQDVTLRCDPISSHATLYWYQQALGQGPEFLTYFNYEAQPDKSGLPSDRFSAERPEGSISTLTIQRTEQRDSAMYRCASSWGLADEQYFGPGTRLTVT.

The rearrangement uses TRBV2 and TRBJ2-6; 10 bases map to TRBD1. J lost 3 bases, V lost 4 bases, and 12 bases had no gene match. This CDR3 is 19 amino acids long. Germline CDR1 SNHLY, CDR2 FYNNEI. This CDR3 is CASSGNHLTGGDGANVLTF. Here the CDR3 DNA reads TGTGCCAGCAGTGGAAATCACCTGACAGGGGGCGATGGGGCCAACGTCCTGACTTTC.

CDR3 sequence reads: CASSLGTANTGELFF. In DNA form, the CDR3 reads TGCGCCAGCAGCTTGGGTACAGCGAACACCGGGGAGCTGTTTTTT. The rearrangement joins TRBV5-1 to TRBJ2-2; D is unclear. The V gene lost 0 bases and the J gene lost 0 bases, with 6 bases spanning the gap. CDR3 length equals 15 residues. Per germline, CDR1 SGHRS and CDR2 YFSETQ.

The J gene is TRBJ1-2, the V gene TRBV29-1; a possible D gene is TRBD1 (6 bases). The CDR3 is 11 residues long. CDR1 SQVTM and CDR2 ANQGSEA come from the germline V gene. Trimming took 7 bases from V and 5 from J, leaving 11 bases between them. This CDR3 is CSAPTGYGYTF. The CDR3 nucleotides read TGCAGCGCCCCTACAGGGTATGGCTACACCTTC.

This clone was recorded a few times. The chain carries TRBV7-6 and TRBJ2-5; 9 positions agree with TRBD1. Germline lookup yields CDR1 SGHVS and CDR2 FNYEAQ. J lost 4 bases, V lost 6 bases, and 6 bases had no gene match. This CDR3 comprises 14 residues. This CDR3 reads CASRQGARLETQYF. The CDR3, as DNA: TGTGCCAGCAGACAGGGGGCGCGGCTAGAGACCCAGTACTTC.

J is TRBJ2-1 and V is TRBV15, with D possibly being TRBD1 (5 bases). The germline V gene has CDR1 LNHNV and CDR2 YYDKDF (reference sequence). Between the trimmed V and J ends, which lost 0 bases and 6 bases, there was a span of 12 bases. This CDR3 comprises 15 residues. The CDR3 DNA reads TGTGCCACCAGCAGAGAGTCGACAGTAGGCAATGAGCAGTTCTTC. Translated: CATSRESTVGNEQFF.

The chain joins TRBV4-1 to TRBJ2-1; tentatively, D is TRBD2 (6 bases). The CDR3 runs to 15 residues. Germline CDR1 is MGHRA and CDR2 is YSYEKL. Trimming cost V 1 base and J 3 bases, with 10 bases left between them. As DNA, the CDR3 is TGCGCCAGCAGCCAAGTGGGGGACTTCTACAATGAGCAGTTCTTC. Its protein is CASSQVGDFYNEQFF.

This clone has only one observation. The rearrangement links TRBV30 to TRBJ1-1, with D perhaps matching TRBD1 (6 bases). The CDR3 totals 14 residues. Germline V gene lookup returns CDR1 GTSNPN and CDR2 SVGIG (reference sequence). V shed 7 bases and J shed 0 bases, with 15 bases lying between them. In DNA, the CDR3 is TGTGCCTTATCCCACACAGGGTTGAACACTGAAGCTTTCTTT. This codes for CALSHTGLNTEAFF. Full variable domain (rest looked up from reference TRBV30 and TRBJ1-1): SQTIHQWPATLVQPVGSPLSLECTVEGTSNPNLYWYRQAAGRGLQLLFYSVGIGQISSEVPQNLSASRPQDRQFILSSKKLLLSDSGFYLCALSHTGLNTEAFFGQGTRLTVV.

The chain employs TRBV10-1 and TRBJ2-1; 9 bases are shared with TRBD2. V gave up 3 bases and J gave up 10 bases; unmatched junction bases: 7. This CDR3 is built from 14 residues. The germline V gene encodes CDR1 WNHNN and CDR2 SYGVQD (reference sequence). CDR3: CASSDGGRAGEQFF. The CDR3 bases are TGCGCCAGCAGTGATGGCGGGAGGGCCGGCGAGCAGTTCTTC.

The chain recombines TRBV5-1 with TRBJ2-1; TRBD2 matches 8 bases. Germline CDR1 is SGHRS and CDR2 is YFSETQ. This CDR3 spans 17 amino acids. V gave up 1 base and J gave up 6 bases; unmatched junction bases: 12. Here the CDR3 reads CASSLSAAPGTSNEQFF. Here the CDR3 DNA reads TGCGCCAGCAGCTTGTCCGCGGCGCCCGGGACTAGCAATGAGCAGTTCTTC.

V and J are TRBV30 and TRBJ2-5; tentatively, D is TRBD1 (5 bases). The ends were cut back, 1 base at V and 6 bases at J, with 15 bases in the middle. Germline V gene lookup returns CDR1 GTSNPN and CDR2 SVGIG (reference sequence). The CDR3 is made up of 14 amino acids. CDR3 protein: CAWSGLGLGQTQYF. The CDR3 DNA is TGTGCCTGGAGTGGACTTGGGCTGGGGCAGACCCAGTACTTC.

The chain combines TRBV11-2 with TRBJ2-1, with no clear D. The CDR3 covers 15 residues. Trimming removed 3 bases at V and 6 bases at J, with 15 bases between. The V gene's germline CDR1 is SGHAT and CDR2 FQNNGV. CDR3 sequence reads: CASSFTASGFNEQFF. The CDR3, as DNA: TGTGCCAGCAGCTTTACAGCCTCCGGTTTCAATGAGCAGTTCTTC.

The V gene is TRBV6-1, the J gene TRBJ1-3; tentatively, D is TRBD1 (6 bases). Germline V gene lookup returns CDR1 MNHNS and CDR2 SASEGT. This CDR3 has 14 residues. With 3 bases removed from V and 4 bases from J, the gap between germline ends came to 10 bases. CDR3 in DNA: TGTGCCAGCAGTGAGGGACACAGCGGAAACACCATATATTTT. It encodes CASSEGHSGNTIYF.